This T cell receptor (beta chain) came from a study of blood T cell repertoires in COVID-19. For the study at large: Whether acute or convalescent, the COVID-19 samples came from the United States, Italy and Spain.

The CDR3 covers 15 residues. The V gene end was trimmed by 4 bases and the J gene end by 7 bases; junction bases not matched to a gene: 12. CDR1 LNHDA and CDR2 SQIVND come from the germline V gene (reference sequence). Data came from immunoSEQ multiplex PCR; TCRdb stores just in-frame clones and leaves some out. Altogether under 45,000 clones are present, about nine tenths being singletons, with the ten largest covering 10%. This clone was counted once. This clonotype was sampled from a man at least 80 years old with active COVID-19. Sequenced sample: peripheral blood. This chain joins TRBV19 and TRBJ1-1; 7 nucleotides line up with TRBD1. The CDR3 DNA is TGTGCCAGTAGTAGCGAGACAGGGACCCGACTTGAAGCTTTCTTT. It specifies CASSSETGTRLEAFF.